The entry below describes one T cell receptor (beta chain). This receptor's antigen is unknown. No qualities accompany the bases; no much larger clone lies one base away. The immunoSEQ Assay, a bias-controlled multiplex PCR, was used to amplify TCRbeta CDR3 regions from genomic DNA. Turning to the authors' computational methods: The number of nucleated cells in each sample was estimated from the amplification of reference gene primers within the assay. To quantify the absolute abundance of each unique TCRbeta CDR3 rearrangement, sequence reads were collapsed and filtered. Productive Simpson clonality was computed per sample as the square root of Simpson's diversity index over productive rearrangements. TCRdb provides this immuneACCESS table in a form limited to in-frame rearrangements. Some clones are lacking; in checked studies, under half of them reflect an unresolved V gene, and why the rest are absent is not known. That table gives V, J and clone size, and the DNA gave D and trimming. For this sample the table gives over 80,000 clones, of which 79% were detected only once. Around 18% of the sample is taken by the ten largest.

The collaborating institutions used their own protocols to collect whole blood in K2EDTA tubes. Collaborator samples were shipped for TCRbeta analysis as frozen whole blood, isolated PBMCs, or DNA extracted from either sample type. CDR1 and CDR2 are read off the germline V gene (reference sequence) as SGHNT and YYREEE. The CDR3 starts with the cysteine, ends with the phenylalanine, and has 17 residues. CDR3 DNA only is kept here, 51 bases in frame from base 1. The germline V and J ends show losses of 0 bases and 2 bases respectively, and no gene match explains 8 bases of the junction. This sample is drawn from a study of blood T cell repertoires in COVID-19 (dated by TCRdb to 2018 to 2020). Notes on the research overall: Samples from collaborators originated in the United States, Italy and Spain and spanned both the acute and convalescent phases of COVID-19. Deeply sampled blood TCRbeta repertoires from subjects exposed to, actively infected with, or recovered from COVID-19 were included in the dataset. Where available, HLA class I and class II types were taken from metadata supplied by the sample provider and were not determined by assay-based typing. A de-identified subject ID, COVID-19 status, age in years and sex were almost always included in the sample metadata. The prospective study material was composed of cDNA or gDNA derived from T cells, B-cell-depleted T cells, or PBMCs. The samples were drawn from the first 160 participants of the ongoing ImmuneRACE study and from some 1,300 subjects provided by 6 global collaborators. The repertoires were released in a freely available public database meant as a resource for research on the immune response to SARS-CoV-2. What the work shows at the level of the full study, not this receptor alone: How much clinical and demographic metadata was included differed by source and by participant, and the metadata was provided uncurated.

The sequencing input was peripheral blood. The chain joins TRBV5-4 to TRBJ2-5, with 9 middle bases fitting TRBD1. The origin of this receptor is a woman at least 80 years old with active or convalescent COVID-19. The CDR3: CASSLGLQGAGQETQYF. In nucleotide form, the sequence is TGTGCCAGCAGCTTGGGGCTACAGGGGGCGGGTCAAGAGACCCAGTACTTC.